Following are 11 T cell receptor beta chains from one sample sequenced in a study of blood T cell repertoires in COVID-19. Some clones are missing from TCRdb's copy, which holds only in-frame ones; the method was immunoSEQ multiplex PCR. Among tens of thousands of clones listed, less than 95% were seen once. Specimen: peripheral blood. These TCRs come from a human donor in a cohort sampled during active COVID-19.

This chain links TRBV29-1 with TRBJ1-4; D call uncertain. This CDR3 is 13 amino acids long. Looked up from germline, CDR1 is SQVTM and CDR2 is ANQGSEA. V was trimmed by 6 bases and J by 1 base, leaving 9 bases between them. As DNA, the CDR3 is TGCAGCGTGTCGACGGGAACTAATGAAAAACTGTTTTTT. This translates into CSVSTGTNEKLFF.

The rearrangement uses TRBV9 and TRBJ2-7; 8 nucleotides line up with TRBD1. V lost 4 bases to trimming and J lost 0 bases; unmatched junction nucleotides: 6. In germline, CDR1 is SGDLS, CDR2 YYNGEE. The CDR3 has 15 residues. CDR3 sequence reads: CASSPQGTGSYEQYF. The CDR3 DNA reads as TGTGCCAGCAGCCCCCAGGGGACAGGCTCCTACGAGCAGTACTTC.

A few counts support this clone. This sequence joins TRBV5-1 and TRBJ2-1; D might be TRBD2 (6 bases). This CDR3 has 15 amino acids. The ends were cut back, 0 bases at V and 4 bases at J, with 11 bases in the middle. The germline gives CDR1 SGHRS, CDR2 YFSETQ. In DNA, the CDR3 is TGCGCCAGCAGCTTGGGGGCTAGCGTTTACAATGAGCAGTTCTTC. Its protein is CASSLGASVYNEQFF.

This chain uses TRBV2 with TRBJ1-4; 9 bases line up with TRBD1. V dropped 7 bases and J dropped 10; count of bases not matched to a gene: 7. Germline values: CDR1 SNHLY, CDR2 FYNNEI. The CDR3 loop spans 13 amino acids. The DNA for the CDR3 is TGTGCCAGCACGGGGCAGGGACAGGGAAAACTGTTTTTT. Its translation: CASTGQGQGKLFF.

This clone was observed once. The chain employs TRBV5-1 and TRBJ2-3; D might be TRBD1 (5 bases). V lost 3 bases and J lost 4, with 12 bases in between. The CDR3 totals 14 residues. Germline CDR1 SGHRS, CDR2 YFSETQ. CDR3 coding DNA: TGCGCCAGCAGCTGGACACGGAACCCAGATACGCAGTATTTT. The encoded protein is CASSWTRNPDTQYF.

This clone was observed a single time. This chain uses TRBV11-2 with TRBJ2-3, with 10 bases matching TRBD2. V shed 1 base, J shed 2 bases, and the junction held 6 bases outside the gene matches. From germline, CDR1 is SGHAT and CDR2 FQNNGV. The length of the CDR3 is 17 residues. CDR3 sequence (DNA): TGTGCCAGCAGCTTAGCGAGCGGGAGGGCCCCCACAGATACGCAGTATTTT. Its translation: CASSLASGRAPTDTQYF.

J is TRBJ2-7 and V is TRBV5-1, with 9 bases identical to TRBD1. The ends lost 4 bases at V and 0 bases at J; junction bases unmatched: 5. The germline CDR1 and CDR2 sequences are SGHRS and YFSETQ. CDR3 length equals 15 residues. The CDR3 region has the DNA TGCGCCAGCAGCCGAGACAGGGGGTCCTCCTACGAGCAGTACTTC. The encoded protein is CASSRDRGSSYEQYF.

The chain has TRBV6-5 and TRBJ1-2; tentative D call: TRBD1 (6 bases). V lost 7 bases, J lost 7 bases, and 13 bases lay in between. This CDR3 is 12 amino acids long. Germline lookup yields CDR1 MNHEY and CDR2 SVGAGI. The CDR3 DNA sequence: TGTGCCAGCACTTCGGGGGGGGCTGGCTACACCTTC. It encodes CASTSGGAGYTF.

The chain carries TRBV6-5 and TRBJ2-3, with 7 positions matching TRBD1. Germline assignment: CDR1 MNHEY and CDR2 SVGAGI. The CDR3 is 14 amino acids. The trim removed 6 bases at V and 3 bases at J, leaving 6 bases unmatched. The CDR3 spells CASRLDRVTDTQYF. CDR3 DNA sequence: TGTGCCAGCAGACTCGACAGGGTGACAGATACGCAGTATTTT.

In this sample, this clone turned up a few times. The chain carries TRBV30 and TRBJ2-7, with 7 bases identical to TRBD2. This CDR3 region has 13 residues. Germline V gives CDR1 GTSNPN, CDR2 SVGIG (reference sequence). V lost 1 base and J lost 2; bases outside the gene matches: 2. The CDR3 sequence is CAWSGGSPYEQYF. The CDR3 nucleotides are TGTGCCTGGAGTGGCGGGAGCCCCTACGAGCAGTACTTC.

V gene TRBV6-5 combines with J gene TRBJ2-7, with 7 bases fitting TRBD1. Germline CDR1 and CDR2: MNHEY and SVGAGI. V trimming: 2 bases; J trimming: 5 bases; junction bases outside the gene matches: 6. The CDR3 has 14 amino acids. Written as DNA, the CDR3 is TGTGCCAGCAGTTACACGGGACAGACCGACGAGCAGTACTTC. Residues: CASSYTGQTDEQYF.